This T cell receptor (beta chain) was sequenced for a study of blood T cells in healthy people across ages. Next came a second PCR, run for roughly 6 to 11 cycles, which used a sample-barcoded 5' primer along with a J-beta primer mix. TCRdb analysed the 5' RACE reads with MiXCR anew, one entry per CDR3 protein. The sample has about 280,000 distinct CDR3 sequences, less than 30% seen once. Trimming pared 0 bases from V and 6 bases from J, leaving 12 bases between. The CDR3 spans 15 residues. Germline V gene lookup returns CDR1 SGHTA and CDR2 FQGNSA. V usage is TRBV7-2 and J usage is TRBJ1-5; weak D call: TRBD1 (5 bases). Sample: blood. The TCR originated in a woman in her seventies in good health. The CDR3, as DNA: TGTGCCAGCAGCTTAGCGACGGGGCAAGGTCAGCCCCAGCATTTT. As protein: CASSLATGQGQPQHF.